This TCR beta chain was obtained from a study of immune characterization of retroperitoneal liposarcoma. TCRdb fed the PCR reads into MiXCR, producing one record per CDR3 protein. The sample includes about 10,000 distinct CDR3 sequences, 45% to 50% of them seen just once. Germline CDR1 is SGHDT and CDR2 is YYEEEE. CDR3 length equals 17 residues. The gene calls are TRBV5-6 and TRBJ2-5; weak D call: TRBD1 (7 bases). The closer fit of TRBJ2-7 to the DNA end suggests the J call may be wrong. The TCR comes from a female donor with retroperitoneal liposarcoma. Sequenced sample: tumor tissue. CDR3 in amino acids: CASSLDRRLGGTYEQYF. In DNA form, the CDR3 reads TGTGCCAGCAGCCTGGACAGGAGGCTTGGGGGGACCTACGAGCAGTACTTC.